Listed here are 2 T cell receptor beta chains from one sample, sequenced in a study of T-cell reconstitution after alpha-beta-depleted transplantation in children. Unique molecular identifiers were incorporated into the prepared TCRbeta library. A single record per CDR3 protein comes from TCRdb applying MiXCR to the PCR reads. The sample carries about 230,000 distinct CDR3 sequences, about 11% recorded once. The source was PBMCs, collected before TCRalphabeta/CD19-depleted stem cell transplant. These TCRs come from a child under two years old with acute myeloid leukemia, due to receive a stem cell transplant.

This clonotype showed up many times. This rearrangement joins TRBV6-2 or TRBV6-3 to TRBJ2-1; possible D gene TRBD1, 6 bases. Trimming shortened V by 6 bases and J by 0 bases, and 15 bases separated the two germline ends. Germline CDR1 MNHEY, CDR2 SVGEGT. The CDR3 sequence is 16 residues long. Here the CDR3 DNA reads TGTGCCAGCAGACCTGCCGGGACATACTCCTACAATGAGCAGTTCTTC. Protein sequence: CASRPAGTYSYNEQFF.

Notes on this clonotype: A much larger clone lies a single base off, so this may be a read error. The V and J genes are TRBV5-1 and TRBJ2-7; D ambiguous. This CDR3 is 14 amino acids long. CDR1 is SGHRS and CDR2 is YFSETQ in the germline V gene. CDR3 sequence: CASSSAPGALEHYF. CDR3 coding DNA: TGCGCCAGCAGCTCGGCCCCGGGTGCCCTGGAGCATTACTTC.